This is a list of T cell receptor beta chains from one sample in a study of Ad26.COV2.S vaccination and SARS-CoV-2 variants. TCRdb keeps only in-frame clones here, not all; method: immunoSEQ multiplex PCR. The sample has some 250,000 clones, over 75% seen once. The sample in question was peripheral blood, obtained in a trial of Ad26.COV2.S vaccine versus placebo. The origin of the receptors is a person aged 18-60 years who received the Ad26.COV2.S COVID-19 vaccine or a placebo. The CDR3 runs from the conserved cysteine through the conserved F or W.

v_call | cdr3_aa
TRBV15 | CATIQLAGSYNEQFF
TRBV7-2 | CASSLSAGYTF
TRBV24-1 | CATSASRDFTDTQYF
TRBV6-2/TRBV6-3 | CASSSSESQYF
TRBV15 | CATSSLSGVRDEKLFF
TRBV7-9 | CASSSTSGPGSPLHF
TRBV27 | CASSTTGTGNTEAFF
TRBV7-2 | CASSSPGGGRLREQFF
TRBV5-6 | CASSFRVLLSDYGYTF
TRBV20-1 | CSARDPPTQYF
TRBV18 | CASSPGTTEQYF
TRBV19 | CASRVRGENTEAFF
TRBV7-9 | CASTNELGRTYGYTF
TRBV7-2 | CASSPQGNSYNEQFF
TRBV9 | CASSDRMGEQFF
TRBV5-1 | CASSLEGLASGELFF
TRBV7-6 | CASSLGIAGESGEQYF
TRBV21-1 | CASSTQRQGYQSPLHF
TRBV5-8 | CASSLSGQRVNQPQHF
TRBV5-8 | CASSPVDSYSYNEQFF
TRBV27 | CASSLMASGMYQETQYF
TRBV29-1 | CSVMGLAGDEQYF
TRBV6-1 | CASSFDRVNEKLFF
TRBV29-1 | CSVPQQDTGELFF
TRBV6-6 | CASSPRPAPQHF
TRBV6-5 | CASDRDRGKSLHF
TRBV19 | CASSLQGNTIYF
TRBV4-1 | CASSQDTYTIAYEQYF
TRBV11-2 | CASSIPFRGGYGYTF
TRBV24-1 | CATSDPGTSMAQYF
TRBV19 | CASSIQTSGRGNEQFF
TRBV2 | CASSVDTSGTNTGELFF
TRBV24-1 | CATSGWDSEAFF
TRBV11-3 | CASSPGGLAGGHGDTQYF
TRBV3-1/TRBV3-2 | CASSRLGGPNNEQFF
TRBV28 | CASTFPTGVEQYF
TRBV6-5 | CASSRTGAGGNTIYF
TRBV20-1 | CSARDNRIQFF
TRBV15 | CATSIKTTGELFF
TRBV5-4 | CASSLAGGGTEAFF
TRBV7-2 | CASSPQSGWDEQFF
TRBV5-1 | CASSLFTAEETQYF
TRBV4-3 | CASSPTRQTNYGYTF
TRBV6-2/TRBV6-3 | CASSYPREAGFQETQYF
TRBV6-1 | CASSEAGTGGPGELFF
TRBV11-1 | CASSSHENGEQYF
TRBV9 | CASSVNSGSLYEQYF
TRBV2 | CASITDRGLNQPQHF
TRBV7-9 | CASSFGQGPAGNIQYF
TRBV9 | CASSVSAGELYEQYF
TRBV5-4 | CASSYTGWKEAFF
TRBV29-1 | CSVPTGWYEQFF
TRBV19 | CASSISGNYNEQFF
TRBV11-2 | CASSDRDRGHLGQQYF
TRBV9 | CASSVTSGGPGELFF
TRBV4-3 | CASSQTSSLRGGYTF
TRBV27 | CASSILPTQGGYGYTF
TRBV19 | CASPKLYAASNYNEQFF
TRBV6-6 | CASTPAGTYEQYF